These 20 T cell receptor beta chains share one sample of origin, sequenced in a study of blood T cell repertoires in COVID-19. Repertoires were generated with immunoSEQ multiplex PCR, while TCRdb's copy carries only in-frame clones and drops some. The data contain some 200,000 clones, about 85% of them singletons. Specimen: peripheral blood. The receptors originated from a man in his fifties or sixties who had recovered from COVID-19.

This clone was recorded a few times. The genes are TRBV12-3 or TRBV12-4 and TRBJ1-2; D is unclear. CDR3 length equals 12 residues. With 3 bases removed from V and 8 bases from J, the gap between germline ends came to 10 bases. The CDR3 loop is CASSFAGLGYTF. For the CDR3, the DNA is TGTGCCAGCAGTTTCGCAGGTTTGGGCTACACCTTC.

This clone has more than one count but fewer than ten. The V gene is TRBV5-1, the J gene TRBJ2-1; TRBD2 aligns across 11 bases. CDR3 size: 15 residues. From germline, CDR1 is SGHRS and CDR2 YFSETQ. After removal of 6 bases from V and 5 bases from J, the junction contained 7 bases not matched to a gene. CDR3 loop: CASTRTSGRNNEQFF. CDR3 in DNA: TGCGCCAGCACCAGAACTAGCGGGAGAAACAATGAGCAGTTCTTC.

The chain links TRBV12-3 or TRBV12-4 to TRBJ2-1; no reliable D call. The V and J ends lost 6 bases and 8 bases respectively, with 8 bases between them. The CDR3 is 11 amino acids. CDR3 bases: TGTGCCAGCAGCCCCCGAGATGAGCAGTTCTTC. Its protein is CASSPRDEQFF.

This sequence joins TRBV3-1 (or the pseudogene TRBV3-2) and TRBJ1-2, with 7 bases fitting TRBD1. V shed 0 bases and J 0 bases; nucleotides not matched to a gene: 4. There are 16 residues in the CDR3. The germline gives CDR1 LGHDT, CDR2 YNNKEL (reference sequence). The CDR3: CASSQDYGQANYGYTF. The CDR3 coding sequence is TGTGCCAGCAGCCAAGATTATGGACAGGCTAACTATGGCTACACCTTC.

V gene TRBV29-1 combines with J gene TRBJ1-2; the match to TRBD1 covers 9 bases. The trim removed 7 bases at V and 0 bases at J, leaving 9 bases unmatched. CDR3 size: 15 residues. CDR1 is SQVTM and CDR2 is ANQGSEA in the germline V gene. The CDR3 nucleotides are TGCAGCGCCGGGACAGGGTTACACTCTAACTATGGCTACACCTTC. Translation gives CSAGTGLHSNYGYTF.

The chain employs TRBV28 and TRBJ2-7, with 7 positions matching TRBD2. The CDR3 is 14 amino acids. In germline, CDR1 is MDHEN, CDR2 SYDVKM. Trimming at V came to 10 bases and at J to 3 bases, leaving 12 bases not matched to a gene. CDR3 nucleotide sequence: TGTGCCACAAGGGGACTCTCGGGGGGCTACGAGCAGTACTTC. This encodes CATRGLSGGYEQYF.

The CDR3 spells CASSSASGRAGVDTQYF. The CDR3 bases are TGTGCCAGCAGCTCCGCTAGCGGGAGGGCCGGAGTAGATACGCAGTATTTT. The chain employs TRBV5-4 and TRBJ2-3, with 12 nucleotides matching TRBD2. This CDR3 has 17 residues. With V trimmed by 3 bases and J by 5 bases, 10 bases remained unmatched. Germline CDR1 and CDR2: SGHNT and YYREEE (reference sequence).

This chain connects TRBV7-9 to TRBJ1-1, with D possibly matching TRBD1 (5 bases). This CDR3 is 15 amino acids long. The V gene's germline CDR1 is SEHNR and CDR2 FQNEAQ (reference sequence). The V gene lost 4 bases and the J gene lost 1 base, with 13 bases spanning the gap. The CDR3 spells CASSSGTGGNTEAFF. Here the CDR3 DNA reads TGTGCCAGCAGCTCTGGGACCGGGGGGAACACTGAAGCTTTCTTT.

The chain links TRBV7-6 to TRBJ2-5; D is possibly TRBD2 (5 bases). Germline V lookup: CDR1 SGHVS, CDR2 FNYEAQ. CDR3 size: 14 residues. V gave up 2 bases and J gave up 5 bases, with 12 bases separating them. CDR3 region: CASSLLLATETQYF. The DNA for the CDR3 is TGTGCCAGCAGCTTACTCCTAGCAACGGAGACCCAGTACTTC.

CDR3 coding DNA: TGTGCCAGCAGCGTTATTAGCCTCACCGGGGAGCTGTTTTTT. This encodes CASSVISLTGELFF. The J gene is TRBJ2-2, the V gene TRBV9, with D uncertain. This CDR3 region has 14 residues. V was shortened by 2 bases and J by 4 bases, with 9 bases between the two germline ends. The V gene's germline CDR1 is SGDLS and CDR2 YYNGEE.

This clone has just one count. CDR3 sequence (DNA): TGTGCCACCTCTCCGTCGGGGGGCAATGAGCAGTTCTTC. This sequence encodes CATSPSGGNEQFF. The rearrangement uses TRBV24-1 and TRBJ2-1; TRBD2 aligns across 7 bases. The ends lost 9 bases at V and 6 bases at J; junction bases unmatched: 7. This CDR3 has 13 residues. Germline values: CDR1 KGHDR, CDR2 SFDVKD.

This chain connects TRBV18 to TRBJ1-2; TRBD1 matches at 10 bases. This CDR3 is 15 amino acids long. Per the germline V gene, CDR1 is KGHSH and CDR2 is LQKENI. Germline trimming cut 4 bases from V and 3 bases from J; bases unmatched to any gene: 5. CDR3 in amino acids: CASSQDRGQYYGYTF. Here the CDR3 DNA reads TGTGCCAGCTCACAAGACAGGGGGCAGTACTATGGCTACACCTTC.

The chain combines TRBV7-9 with TRBJ1-4, with D unresolved. V lost 0 bases and J lost 3, with 14 bases in between. The CDR3 has 17 amino acids. Germline CDR1 is SEHNR and CDR2 is FQNEAQ (reference sequence). For the CDR3, the DNA is TGTGCCAGCAGCTTAGCGCGGAGAGAGGCTTCTAATGAAAAACTGTTTTTT. Protein: CASSLARREASNEKLFF.

This clone was detected only a few times. J is TRBJ1-1 and V is TRBV19, with D possibly being TRBD1 (5 bases). Germline CDR1 reads LNHDA; CDR2 reads SQIVND (reference sequence). The CDR3 is 14 amino acids. With 3 bases removed from V and 6 bases from J, the gap between germline ends came to 14 bases. The DNA for the CDR3 is TGTGCCAGTAGTATTAAGCAGGGTTTGGCTGAAGCTTTCTTT. This sequence encodes CASSIKQGLAEAFF. Complete variable domain (other parts from reference TRBV19 and TRBJ1-1): DGGITQSPKYLFRKEGQNVTLSCEQNLNHDAMYWYRQDPGQGLRLIYYSQIVNDFQKGDIAEGYSVSREKKESFPLTVTSAQKNPTAFYLCASSIKQGLAEAFFGQGTRLTVV.

The genes are TRBV28 and TRBJ2-4; 9 positions match TRBD1. J gave up 1 base and V 6 bases, and 13 bases lay outside the gene matches. The germline V gene has CDR1 MDHEN and CDR2 SYDVKM. CDR3 size: 18 residues. CDR3 loop: CASRPDRGGGLAKNIQYF. CDR3 DNA: TGTGCCAGCAGACCGGACAGGGGTGGGGGTCTTGCCAAAAACATTCAGTACTTC. The entire variable domain, with the rest obtained from reference TRBV28 and TRBJ2-4, is as follows: DVKVTQSSRYLVKRTGEKVFLECVQDMDHENMFWYRQDPGLGLRLIYFSYDVKMKEKGDIPEGYSVSREKKERFSLILESASTNQTSMYLCASRPDRGGGLAKNIQYFGAGTRLSVL.

The genes are TRBV3-1 (or the pseudogene TRBV3-2) and TRBJ1-3; D might be TRBD1 (5 bases). The CDR3 covers 14 residues. Germline V gives CDR1 LGHDT, CDR2 YNNKEL (reference sequence). Trimming stripped 4 bases from V and 4 bases from J, with 11 bases between. CDR3 loop: CASSLQGSGNTIYF. In DNA, the CDR3 is TGTGCCAGCAGCCTCCAGGGATCAGGAAACACCATATATTTT.

The rearrangement uses TRBV29-1 and TRBJ1-1; 9 bases are a match to TRBD1. V lost 6 bases to trimming and J lost 5 bases; unmatched junction nucleotides: 7. CDR1 is SQVTM and CDR2 is ANQGSEA in the germline V gene. CDR3 length equals 13 residues. CDR3 sequence (DNA): TGCAGCGTCCGTGAAGGGACAGGGACTGAAGCTTTCTTT. This gives the protein CSVREGTGTEAFF.

V gene TRBV7-9 combines with J gene TRBJ1-2, with D possibly being TRBD1 (5 bases). The CDR3 sequence is 13 residues long. The germline V gene encodes CDR1 SEHNR and CDR2 FQNEAQ (reference sequence). V was clipped by 5 bases and J by 4 bases, with 11 bases between them. CDR3 nucleotide sequence: TGTGCCAGCAGCCTCGGACATGTCTATGGCTACACCTTC. Translation: CASSLGHVYGYTF.

V and J are TRBV7-9 and TRBJ2-7; D possibly corresponds to TRBD2 (6 bases). This CDR3 is built from 17 residues. The germline V and J ends were trimmed by 4 bases and 6 bases, with 25 bases remaining between them. The germline CDR1 and CDR2 sequences are SEHNR and FQNEAQ (reference sequence). The chain's CDR3 is CASSSLVGGPSGSEQYF. The CDR3 region has the DNA TGTGCCAGCAGCTCGCTGGTGGGAGGCCCATCGGGGAGCGAGCAGTACTTC.

This clone was observed a handful of times. For the CDR3, the DNA is TGTGCCAGCAGCAAAGGGGGCGAGGCTCGCAATCAGCCCCAGCATTTT. This gives the protein CASSKGGEARNQPQHF. The chain recombines TRBV21-1 with TRBJ1-5; the table's D call of TRBD1 was not tested on the DNA. TRBV21-1 is described as a pseudogene. This CDR3 is 16 amino acids long.